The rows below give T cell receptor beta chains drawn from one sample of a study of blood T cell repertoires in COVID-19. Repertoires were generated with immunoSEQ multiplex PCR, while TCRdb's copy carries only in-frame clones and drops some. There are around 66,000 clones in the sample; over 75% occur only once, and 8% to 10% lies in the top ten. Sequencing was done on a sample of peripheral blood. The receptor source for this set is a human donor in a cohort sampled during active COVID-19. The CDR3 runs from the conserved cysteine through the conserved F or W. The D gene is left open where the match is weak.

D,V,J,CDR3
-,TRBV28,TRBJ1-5,CATTRVGNQPQHF
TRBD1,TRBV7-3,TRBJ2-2,CASSVSGGTGELFF
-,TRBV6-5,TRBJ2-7,CASSRPGHDPSEQYF
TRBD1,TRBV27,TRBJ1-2,CASSSLRDRGQRGYTF
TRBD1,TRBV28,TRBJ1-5,CASSLRDSWQPQHF
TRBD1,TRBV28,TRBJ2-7,CASTKQGASQEQYF
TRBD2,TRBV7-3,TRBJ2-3,CASSLAGPLDTQYF
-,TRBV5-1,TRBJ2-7,CASSPGIPSYEQYF
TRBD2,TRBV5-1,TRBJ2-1,CASKDGSGSLNEQFF
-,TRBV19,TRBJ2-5,CASSISGGRGETQYF
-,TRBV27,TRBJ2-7,CASSFTPTNEQYF
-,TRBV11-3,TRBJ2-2,CASSFRTGELFF
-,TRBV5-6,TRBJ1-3,CASSLSPLSGNTIYF
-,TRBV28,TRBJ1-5,CASSLGQRNQPQHF
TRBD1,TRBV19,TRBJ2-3,CASSNRGQDSTDTQYF
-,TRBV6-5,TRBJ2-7,CASGTSYEQYF
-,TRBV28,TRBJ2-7,CASRPVGVGAHYEQYF
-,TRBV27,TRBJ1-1,CASSSGLPTAEAFF
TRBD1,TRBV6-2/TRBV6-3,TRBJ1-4,CASSYRGPEKLFF
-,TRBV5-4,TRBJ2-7,CASSLEGPLGSEQYF
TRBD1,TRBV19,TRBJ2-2,CASRGQGATGELFF
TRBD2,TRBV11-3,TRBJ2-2,CASSVGTSGSSTGELFF
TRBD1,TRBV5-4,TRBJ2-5,CASSVDRVETQYF
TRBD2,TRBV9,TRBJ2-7,CASSASGTQGQYF
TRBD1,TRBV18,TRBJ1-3,CASSPGQGMSSGNTIYF
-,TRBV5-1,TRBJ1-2,CASSLKGDYGYTF
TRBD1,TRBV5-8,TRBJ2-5,CASAIRTGGVETQYF
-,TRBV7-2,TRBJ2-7,CASSAGHVGFYEQYF
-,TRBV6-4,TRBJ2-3,CASSEGQQTDTQYF
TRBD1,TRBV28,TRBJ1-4,CASSLVQGNEKLFF
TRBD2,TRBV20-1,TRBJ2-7,CSASVALAGGPGDEQYF
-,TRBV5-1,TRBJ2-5,CASSLGVGAETQYF
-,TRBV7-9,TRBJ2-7,CASSSTLTPYEQYF
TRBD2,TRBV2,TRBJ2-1,CASSAGRAYNEQFF
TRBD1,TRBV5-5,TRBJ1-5,CASSEGTVGQPQHF
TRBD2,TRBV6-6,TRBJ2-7,CASSLTSGTTVSYEQYF
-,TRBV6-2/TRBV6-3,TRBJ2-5,CASSYSKSAQYF
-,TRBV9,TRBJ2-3,CASSSRAGTDTQYF
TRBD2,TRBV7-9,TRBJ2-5,CASSFGGSGGLGGGETQYF
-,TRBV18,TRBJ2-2,CASSPLSSGELFF
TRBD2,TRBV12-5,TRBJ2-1,CASGPGLAGEQFF
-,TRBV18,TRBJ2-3,CASSRADSTDTQYF
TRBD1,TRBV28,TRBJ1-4,CASKTLQGVREKLFF
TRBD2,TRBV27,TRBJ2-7,CASRGRVAGGKEQYF
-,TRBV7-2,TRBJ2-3,CASSLGLVGSDTQYF